This passage covers 7 T cell receptor beta chains from one sample sequenced in a study of T-cell reconstitution after alpha-beta-depleted transplantation in children. Construction of the TCRbeta library involved unique molecular identifiers. Using its own MiXCR run on the PCR reads, TCRdb lists one record per CDR3 protein. The repertoire holds fewer than 350,000 distinct CDR3 sequences, around 7.1% seen once, with approximately 8.6% in the top ten. Their target antigens are unknown. Study results and caveats: T-cell counts and diversity were attributed mostly to newly produced T cells one year after transplant.

This specimen consisted of peripheral blood, obtained 360 days after TCRalphabeta/CD19-depleted stem cell transplant. The receptor set was obtained from a female patient between 2 and 15 years old who had a stem cell transplant for Fanconi anemia, so the T cells may come from the graft donor.

A few counts support this clonotype. V and J are TRBV5-5 and TRBJ1-1; unclear D gene. The CDR3 is made up of 14 amino acids. From germline, CDR1 is SGHKS and CDR2 YYEKEE (reference sequence). V was trimmed by 2 bases and J by 1 base, leaving 9 bases between them. The CDR3 DNA sequence: TGTGCCAGCAGCTTTGTCCTCGGGAACACTGAAGCTTTCTTT. This codes for CASSFVLGNTEAFF.

This clonotype has more than one count but fewer than ten. This chain connects TRBV12-3 or TRBV12-4 to TRBJ2-7, with D uncertain. V was pared by 2 bases and J by 0 bases, with 8 bases between. The CDR3 spans 14 residues. The CDR3: CASSLNGLSYEQYF. In nucleotides, the CDR3 is TGTGCCAGCAGTTTAAACGGCCTCTCCTACGAGCAGTACTTC.

The gene calls are TRBV25-1 and TRBJ1-2; possible D gene TRBD1, 6 bases. The CDR3 has 15 residues. Germline CDR1 MGHDK, CDR2 SYGVNS. V lost 3 bases and J 3 bases, leaving 14 bases between the germline ends. The CDR3 region has the DNA TGTGCCAGCAGTGAGTGGGGGGCAGGGGACTATGGCTACACCTTC. Translated, it gives CASSEWGAGDYGYTF.

This clonotype was detected ten times or more. This sequence joins TRBV24-1 and TRBJ2-1; 10 positions agree with TRBD2. Germline V gives CDR1 KGHDR, CDR2 SFDVKD. Unmatched junction bases numbered 6, after V lost 4 bases and J lost 4 bases. The CDR3 contains 16 residues. DNA of the CDR3: TGTGCCACCAGTGACCGAGCGGGAGGGCCGTACAATGAGCAGTTCTTC. It yields the protein CATSDRAGGPYNEQFF.

This clonotype was observed a handful of times. The chain joins TRBV19 to TRBJ2-7; 7 bases line up with TRBD2. This CDR3 spans 13 amino acids. J was trimmed by 3 bases and V by 3 bases; bases with no gene match: 2. Germline CDR1 is LNHDA and CDR2 is SQIVND (reference sequence). This CDR3 reads CASSIWGGYEQYF. As DNA, the CDR3 is TGTGCCAGTAGTATTTGGGGGGGCTACGAGCAGTACTTC. The variable domain in full, with the rest retrieved from reference TRBV19 and TRBJ2-7, is DGGITQSPKYLFRKEGQNVTLSCEQNLNHDAMYWYRQDPGQGLRLIYYSQIVNDFQKGDIAEGYSVSREKKESFPLTVTSAQKNPTAFYLCASSIWGGYEQYFGPGTRLTVT.

This clonotype was detected ten times or more. This chain joins TRBV12-3 or TRBV12-4 and TRBJ2-3; maybe TRBD1 (6 bases). Trimming left V 3 bases short and J 5 bases short, with 15 bases between. The CDR3 spans 15 residues. CDR3 nucleotides: TGTGCCAGCAGTTTGTTAGGGGACATAGTAGATACGCAGTATTTT. Encoded protein: CASSLLGDIVDTQYF.

This clonotype was seen a few times. This chain joins TRBV7-2 and TRBJ2-1; the match to TRBD2 covers 11 bases. CDR3 length equals 16 residues. V shed 5 bases and J 3 bases; nucleotides not matched to a gene: 6. Germline CDR1 reads SGHTA; CDR2 reads FQGNSA. CDR3: CASSARTSGFYNEQFF. CDR3 nucleotides: TGTGCCAGCAGCGCCAGGACTAGCGGGTTCTACAATGAGCAGTTCTTC.